Each of the 22 T cell receptor beta chains below was sequenced from the same sample in a study of T cell repertoires in cytomegalovirus infection (dated by TCRdb to the late 2010s). The sample was run on an Illumina HiSeq 1500. Starting from the raw public reads, TCRdb applied fastp trimming at Q25, assembled clones with MiXCR and retained in-frame beta chains. Every entry covers one CDR3 protein and lists the most common genes and DNA from its rows. In this sample the table shows around 260,000 distinct CDR3 sequences, more than 20% of which occur a single time. Of the sample, around 13% is held by the ten largest clones. Sequenced input: PBMCs. The source is a human donor in good health (CMV status not recorded). Some clones in this sample may be carry-over from other donors' samples.

This chain connects TRBV5-1 to TRBJ2-7; D remains ambiguous. This CDR3 comprises 12 residues. Trimming took 4 bases from V and 3 from J, leaving 8 bases between them. Germline V CDR1 and CDR2: SGHRS, YFSETQ. The CDR3: CASSDTFYEQYF. CDR3 nucleotide sequence: TGCGCCAGCAGCGACACCTTCTACGAGCAGTACTTC. The whole variable domain, remainder taken from reference TRBV5-1 and TRBJ2-7, is KAGVTQTPRYLIKTRGQQVTLSCSPISGHRSVSWYQQTPGQGLQFLFEYFSETQRNKGNFPGRFSGRQFSNSRSEMNVSTLELGDSALYLCASSDTFYEQYFGPGTRLTVT.

In its sample, this clonotype was seen once. The V gene is TRBV28, the J gene TRBJ2-2; 10 nucleotides agree with TRBD1. Germline loops: CDR1 MDHEN, CDR2 SYDVKM. This CDR3 has 12 residues. The CDR3 DNA is TGTAGGACAGGGGGTTTAACCGGGGAGCTGTTTTTT. Translation: CRTGGLTGELFF.

This clonotype came up a few times. This chain connects TRBV7-2 to TRBJ2-3, with D hard to call. The germline V gene encodes CDR1 SGHTA and CDR2 FQGNSA. The CDR3 runs to 15 residues. The ends were cut back, 1 base at V and 1 base at J, with 9 bases in the middle. CDR3 bases: TGTGCCAGCAGCTTAGTATCCGGGCGCACAGATACGCAGTATTTT. As protein: CASSLVSGRTDTQYF.

The J gene is TRBJ2-3, the V gene TRBV29-1; TRBD2 agrees at 7 bases. The germline gives CDR1 SQVTM, CDR2 ANQGSEA. The CDR3 has 14 residues. Unmatched junction bases numbered 4, after V lost 4 bases and J lost 0 bases. CDR3 nucleotides: TGCAGCGTTGCAAGCGGGGCGAGCACAGATACGCAGTATTTT. Translation gives CSVASGASTDTQYF.

Ten or more counts support this clonotype. V and J are TRBV7-2 and TRBJ1-2; maybe TRBD1 (5 bases). CDR1 SGHTA and CDR2 FQGNSA come from the germline V gene. The CDR3 is 15 residues long. V lost 5 bases to trimming and J lost 0 bases, with 13 bases between them. The CDR3 loop is CASSLQGQTNYGYTF. In DNA, the CDR3 is TGTGCCAGCAGCCTTCAGGGCCAAACTAACTATGGCTACACCTTC.

This clonotype was detected a few times. The V call is TRBV20-1, the J call TRBJ2-1; 9 bases match TRBD2. Trimming cost V 0 bases and J 10 bases; bases outside gene matches: 13. The germline gives CDR1 DFQATT, CDR2 SNEGSKA (reference sequence). The CDR3 contains 16 residues. The CDR3 protein is CSARDLAGLISGEQFF. The CDR3 DNA reads TGCAGTGCTAGAGACCTAGCGGGACTCATTTCGGGGGAGCAGTTCTTC.

This clonotype was picked up a small number of times. This sequence joins TRBV12-3 or TRBV12-4 and TRBJ2-3; D possibly corresponds to TRBD1 (6 bases). V lost 1 base and J lost 0, with 8 bases in between. This CDR3 spans 15 amino acids. The CDR3 protein is CASSLVQGSTDTQYF. In DNA form, the CDR3 reads TGTGCCAGCAGTTTAGTACAGGGAAGCACAGATACGCAGTATTTT.

The V and J genes are TRBV4-3 and TRBJ1-2; 10 positions match TRBD1. The CDR3 covers 15 residues. Germline CDR1 LGHNA, CDR2 YSLEER. V lost 1 base to trimming and J lost 7 bases; unmatched junction nucleotides: 6. CDR3 amino acids: CASSQALGTGVGYTF. CDR3 bases: TGCGCCAGCAGCCAAGCATTAGGGACAGGGGTTGGCTACACCTTC.

V is TRBV27 and J is TRBJ2-3; 12 positions agree with TRBD2. The CDR3 sequence is 16 residues long. CDR1 MNHEY and CDR2 SMNVEV come from the germline V gene (reference sequence). V shed 5 bases, J shed 5 bases, and the junction held 8 bases outside the gene matches. In DNA, the CDR3 is TGTGCCAGCAGTCTCCGATTACTAGCGGGAGGAGATACGCAGTATTTT. Translation: CASSLRLLAGGDTQYF.

The gene calls are TRBV2 and TRBJ2-7; 8 bases align to TRBD1. This CDR3 has 15 residues. Germline values: CDR1 SNHLY, CDR2 FYNNEI. V was clipped by 6 bases and J by 2 bases; unmatched bases: 9. CDR3 residues: CASRVDRGITYEQYF. CDR3 nucleotide sequence: TGTGCCAGCAGAGTCGACAGGGGAATAACCTACGAGCAGTACTTC.

The count of this clonotype is one. The CDR3 region is CSAGGFSDTQYF. Here the CDR3 DNA reads TGCAGTGCGGGAGGTTTTTCGGATACGCAGTATTTT. This chain connects TRBV20-1 to TRBJ2-3; D perhaps matches TRBD2 (6 bases). This CDR3 region has 12 residues. Trimming took off 6 bases at V and 6 bases at J, with 13 bases between the two ends. Per the germline V gene, CDR1 is DFQATT and CDR2 is SNEGSKA (reference sequence).

This clonotype was seen a handful of times. The chain recombines TRBV2 with TRBJ1-1, with TRBD1 matching 8 bases. CDR1 and CDR2 (germline): SNHLY, FYNNEI. V lost 6 bases and J lost 8; bases outside the gene matches: 8. This CDR3 is built from 13 residues. The CDR3 loop is CASSDRGTQEAFF. The CDR3 DNA follows: TGTGCCAGCAGCGACAGGGGTACGCAAGAAGCTTTCTTT.

This clonotype was recorded a few times. The CDR3 DNA reads TGTGCCAGCAGCCCCAGGGATACAGATACGCAGTATTTT. Protein sequence: CASSPRDTDTQYF. This chain uses TRBV28 with TRBJ2-3, with a possible D match to TRBD1 (5 bases). Germline values: CDR1 MDHEN, CDR2 SYDVKM. V was clipped by 6 bases and J by 3 bases, with 10 bases between them. The CDR3 spans 13 residues.

In its sample, this clonotype was seen a few times. This chain connects TRBV14 to TRBJ1-6; D is possibly TRBD1 (5 bases). CDR3 length: 16 residues. CDR1 and CDR2 (germline): SGHDN, FVKESK. Trimming cost V 4 bases and J 8 bases, with 18 bases left between them. The chain's CDR3 is CASSPKSQGRDSPLHF. The CDR3 nucleotides read TGTGCCAGCAGCCCAAAGAGCCAGGGTAGGGATTCACCCCTCCACTTT. Full variable domain (remainder filled in from reference TRBV14 and TRBJ1-6): EAGVTQFPSHSVIEKGQTVTLRCDPISGHDNLYWYRRVMGKEIKFLLHFVKESKQDESGMPNNRFLAERTGGTYSTLKVQPAELEDSGVYFCASSPKSQGRDSPLHFGNGTRLTVT.

Of note for this clonotype: The junction does not match germline at one end; this may be a read error. This chain connects TRBV6-2 or TRBV6-3 to TRBJ1-1, with TRBD1 as a possible D gene (5 bases). The CDR3 extends over 16 amino acids. Germline lookup yields CDR1 MNHEY and CDR2 SVGEGT. Here the CDR3 reads CASSYSRGPHNTEAFF. The CDR3, as DNA: TGTGCCAGCAGTTACTCGAGGGGACCGCACAACACGGAAGCTTTCTTT.

Many counts were recorded for this clonotype. This chain joins TRBV7-9 and TRBJ1-1; 9 bases line up with TRBD1. Trimming cost V 7 bases and J 6 bases; bases outside gene matches: 6. Per the germline V gene, CDR1 is SEHNR and CDR2 is FQNEAQ (reference sequence). This CDR3 contains 13 residues. CDR3 bases: TGTGCCAGCACCCCCGGACAGGGGCCTGAAGCTTTCTTT. This codes for CASTPGQGPEAFF.

The chain recombines TRBV19 with TRBJ1-5; 12 bases are a match to TRBD1. Germline V gene data show CDR1 as LNHDA and CDR2 as SQIVND (reference sequence). With 3 bases clipped from V and 7 bases from J, the junction kept 10 bases outside the gene matches. The CDR3 is made up of 17 amino acids. The DNA for the CDR3 is TGTGCCAGTAGTATCGGGACAGGGGGCATTGGGAGACAGCCCCAGCATTTT. Translation: CASSIGTGGIGRQPQHF.

This clonotype was seen ten or more times. The CDR3 loop reads CASSPAGQGYQPQHF. The CDR3 DNA reads as TGTGCCAGCAGTCCTGCGGGGCAGGGCTATCAGCCCCAGCATTTT. This chain joins TRBV28 and TRBJ1-5; possibly TRBD1 for D (5 bases). The V end was cut by 5 bases, the J end by 5 bases, with 16 bases between. The CDR3 sequence is 15 residues long. Germline-derived CDR1 and CDR2 are MDHEN and SYDVKM.

The V call is TRBV5-6, the J call TRBJ2-1; TRBD1 agrees at 9 bases. Per germline, CDR1 SGHDT and CDR2 YYEEEE. The CDR3 is made up of 15 amino acids. After removal of 5 bases from V and 2 bases from J, the junction contained 5 bases not matched to a gene. The CDR3 reads CASRSTGGPYNEQFF. The CDR3, as DNA: TGTGCCAGCAGAAGTACAGGGGGCCCCTACAATGAGCAGTTCTTC.

This clonotype appeared a few times. The CDR3 sequence: CASSFVVGAGVTYEQYF. The DNA of the CDR3 is TGTGCCAGCAGCTTTGTTGTAGGAGCGGGGGTTACCTACGAGCAGTACTTC. The rearrangement joins TRBV7-9 to TRBJ2-7; TRBD2 matches 8 bases. This CDR3 is 17 amino acids long. Germline V lookup: CDR1 SEHNR, CDR2 FQNEAQ (reference sequence). J gave up 2 bases and V 3 bases, and 12 bases lay outside the gene matches.

At least ten counts were recorded for this clonotype. The chain couples TRBV20-1 to TRBJ2-1, with 11 bases fitting TRBD2. CDR3 length equals 13 residues. From germline, CDR1 is DFQATT and CDR2 SNEGSKA (reference sequence). The junction had 3 bases not matched to a gene; V was cut back by 7 bases and J by 4 bases. The CDR3 DNA reads as TGCAGTGATCTAGCGGGGGGATACAATGAGCAGTTCTTC. Protein: CSDLAGGYNEQFF.

This clonotype was found many times. The chain recombines TRBV7-2 with TRBJ1-1; 9 bases fit TRBD1. V gave up 1 base and J gave up 5 bases; unmatched junction bases: 5. Germline CDR1 reads SGHTA; CDR2 reads FQGNSA. The CDR3 extends over 15 amino acids. DNA of the CDR3: TGTGCCAGCAGCTTAGGGACAGGGGTCCTGACTGAAGCTTTCTTT. Protein product: CASSLGTGVLTEAFF.